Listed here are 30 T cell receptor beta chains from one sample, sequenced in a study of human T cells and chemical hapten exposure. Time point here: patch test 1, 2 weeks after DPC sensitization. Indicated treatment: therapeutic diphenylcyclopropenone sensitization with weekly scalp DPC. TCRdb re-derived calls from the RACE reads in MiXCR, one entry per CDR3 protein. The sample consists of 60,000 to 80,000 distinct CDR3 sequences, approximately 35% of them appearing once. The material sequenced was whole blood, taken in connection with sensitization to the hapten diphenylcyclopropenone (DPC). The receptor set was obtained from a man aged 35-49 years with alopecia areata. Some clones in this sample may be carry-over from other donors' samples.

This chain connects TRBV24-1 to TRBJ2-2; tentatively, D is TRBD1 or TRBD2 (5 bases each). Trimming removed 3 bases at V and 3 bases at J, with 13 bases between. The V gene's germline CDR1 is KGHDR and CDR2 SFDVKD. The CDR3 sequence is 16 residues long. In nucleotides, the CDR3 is TGTGCCACCAGTGATCGTCGGGGCTCCGACACCGGGGAGCTGTTTTTT. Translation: CATSDRRGSDTGELFF.

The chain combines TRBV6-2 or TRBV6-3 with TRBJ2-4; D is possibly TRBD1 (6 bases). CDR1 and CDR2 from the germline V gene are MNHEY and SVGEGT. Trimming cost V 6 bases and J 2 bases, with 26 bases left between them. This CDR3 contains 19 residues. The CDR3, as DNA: TGTGCCAGCAGCCACACCACCATGACAGGACCCATGACCAAAAACATTCAGTACTTC. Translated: CASSHTTMTGPMTKNIQYF.

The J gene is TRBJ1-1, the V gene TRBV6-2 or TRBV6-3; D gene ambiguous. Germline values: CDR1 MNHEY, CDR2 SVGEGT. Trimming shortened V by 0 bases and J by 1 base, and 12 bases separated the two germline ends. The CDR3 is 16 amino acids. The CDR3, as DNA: TGTGCCAGCAGTTACTCAGTGGCACGGAAGAACACTGAAGCTTTCTTT. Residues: CASSYSVARKNTEAFF.

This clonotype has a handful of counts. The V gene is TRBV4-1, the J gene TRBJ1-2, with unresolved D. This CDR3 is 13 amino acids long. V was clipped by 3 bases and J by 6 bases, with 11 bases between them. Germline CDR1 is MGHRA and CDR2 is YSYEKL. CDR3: CASSQVLQNGYTF. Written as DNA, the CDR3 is TGCGCCAGCAGCCAGGTGTTACAAAATGGCTACACCTTC.

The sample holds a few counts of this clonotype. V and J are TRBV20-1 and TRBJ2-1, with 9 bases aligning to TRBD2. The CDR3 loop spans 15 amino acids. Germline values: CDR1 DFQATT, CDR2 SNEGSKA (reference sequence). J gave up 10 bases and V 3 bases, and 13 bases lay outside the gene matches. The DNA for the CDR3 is TGCAGTGCTAGTAGGTCTAGCGGGGTTGGCCGAGAGCAGTTCTTC. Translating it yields CSASRSSGVGREQFF.

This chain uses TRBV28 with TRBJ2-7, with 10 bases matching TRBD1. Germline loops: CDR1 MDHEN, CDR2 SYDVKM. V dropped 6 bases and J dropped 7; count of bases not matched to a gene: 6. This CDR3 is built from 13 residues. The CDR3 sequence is CASSPGTGAEQYF. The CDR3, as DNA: TGTGCCAGCAGCCCCGGGACAGGGGCTGAGCAGTACTTC.

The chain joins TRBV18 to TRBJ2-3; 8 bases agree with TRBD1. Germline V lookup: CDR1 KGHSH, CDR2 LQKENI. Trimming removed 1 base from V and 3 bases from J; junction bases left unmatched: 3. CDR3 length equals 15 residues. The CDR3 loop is CASSPLGQGTDTQYF. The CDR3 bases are TGTGCCAGCTCACCACTCGGACAGGGTACAGATACGCAGTATTTT.

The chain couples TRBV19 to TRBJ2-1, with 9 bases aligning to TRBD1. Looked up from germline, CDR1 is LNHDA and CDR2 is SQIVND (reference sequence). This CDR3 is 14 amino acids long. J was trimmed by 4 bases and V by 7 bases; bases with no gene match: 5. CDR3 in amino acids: CASTPGQGYNEQFF. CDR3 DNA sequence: TGTGCCAGTACACCGGGACAGGGTTACAATGAGCAGTTCTTC.

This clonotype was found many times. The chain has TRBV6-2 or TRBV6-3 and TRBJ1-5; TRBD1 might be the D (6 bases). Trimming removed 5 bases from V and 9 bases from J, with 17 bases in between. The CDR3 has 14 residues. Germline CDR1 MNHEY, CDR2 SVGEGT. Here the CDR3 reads CASSPNTGTRPQHF. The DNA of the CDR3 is TGTGCCAGCAGTCCGAATACAGGGACTAGGCCCCAGCATTTT.

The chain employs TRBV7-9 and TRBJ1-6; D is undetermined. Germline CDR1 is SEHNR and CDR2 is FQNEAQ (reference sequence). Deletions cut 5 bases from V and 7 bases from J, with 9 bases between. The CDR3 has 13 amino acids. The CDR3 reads CASSPLQNSPLHF. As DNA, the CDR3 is TGTGCCAGCAGCCCTCTCCAGAATTCACCCCTCCACTTT.

CDR3 sequence reads: CATSEIQGGQETQYF. CDR3 DNA sequence: TGTGCCACCAGTGAGATACAGGGAGGCCAAGAGACCCAGTACTTC. This chain links TRBV24-1 with TRBJ2-5; D is possibly TRBD1 or TRBD2 (6 bases each). The V gene lost 4 bases and the J gene lost 1 base, with 12 bases spanning the gap. The CDR3 consists of 15 residues. Looked up from germline, CDR1 is KGHDR and CDR2 is SFDVKD.

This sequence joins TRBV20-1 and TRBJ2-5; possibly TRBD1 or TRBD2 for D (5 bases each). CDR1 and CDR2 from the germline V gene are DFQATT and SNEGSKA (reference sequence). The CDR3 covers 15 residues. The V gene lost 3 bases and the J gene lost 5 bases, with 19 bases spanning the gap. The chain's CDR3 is CSASPPGPVGETQYF. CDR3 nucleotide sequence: TGCAGTGCTAGTCCCCCGGGGCCCGTGGGGGAGACCCAGTACTTC.

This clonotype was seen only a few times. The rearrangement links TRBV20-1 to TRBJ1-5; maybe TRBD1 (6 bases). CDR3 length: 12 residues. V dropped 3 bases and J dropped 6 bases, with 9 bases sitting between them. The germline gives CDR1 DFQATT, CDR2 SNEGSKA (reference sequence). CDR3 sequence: CSARRGGQPQHF. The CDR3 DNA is TGCAGTGCTAGGAGGGGGGGTCAGCCCCAGCATTTT.

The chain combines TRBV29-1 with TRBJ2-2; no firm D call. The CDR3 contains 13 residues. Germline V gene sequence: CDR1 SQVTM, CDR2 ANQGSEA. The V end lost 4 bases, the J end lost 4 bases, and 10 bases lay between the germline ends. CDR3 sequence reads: CSVARSATGELFF. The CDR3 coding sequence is TGCAGCGTTGCCCGCTCTGCCACCGGGGAGCTGTTTTTT.

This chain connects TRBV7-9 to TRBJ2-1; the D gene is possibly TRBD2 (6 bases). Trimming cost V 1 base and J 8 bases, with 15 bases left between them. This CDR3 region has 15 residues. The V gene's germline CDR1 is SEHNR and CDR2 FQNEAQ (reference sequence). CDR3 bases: TGTGCCAGCAGCTTAGAAGGGACTCTAGCAGATGAGCAGTTCTTC. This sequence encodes CASSLEGTLADEQFF.

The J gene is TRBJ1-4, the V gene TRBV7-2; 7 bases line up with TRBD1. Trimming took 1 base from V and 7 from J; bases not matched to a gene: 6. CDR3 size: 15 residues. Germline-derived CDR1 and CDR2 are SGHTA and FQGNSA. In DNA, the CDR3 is TGTGCCAGCAGCTTAGGGAGTACAGGGGTTGAAAAACTGTTTTTT. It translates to CASSLGSTGVEKLFF. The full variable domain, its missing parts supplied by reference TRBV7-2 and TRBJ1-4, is GAGVSQSPSNKVTEKGKDVELRCDPISGHTALYWYRQSLGQGLEFLIYFQGNSAPDKSGLPSDRFSAERTGGSVSTLTIQRTQQEDSAVYLCASSLGSTGVEKLFFGSGTQLSVL.

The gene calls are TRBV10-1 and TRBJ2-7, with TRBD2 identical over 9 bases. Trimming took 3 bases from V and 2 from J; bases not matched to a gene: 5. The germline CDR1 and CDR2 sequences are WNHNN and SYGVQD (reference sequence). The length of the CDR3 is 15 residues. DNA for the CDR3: TGCGCCAGCAGTGATGGGGCTAGCGGGACCTACGAGCAGTACTTC. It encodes CASSDGASGTYEQYF.

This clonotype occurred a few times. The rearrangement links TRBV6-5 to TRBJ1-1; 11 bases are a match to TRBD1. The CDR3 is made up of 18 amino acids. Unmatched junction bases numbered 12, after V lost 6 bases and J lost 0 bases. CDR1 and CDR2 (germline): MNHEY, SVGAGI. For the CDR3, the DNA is TGTGCCAGCAGAAGGGACAGGGGGGCCCTCTCCATGAACACTGAAGCTTTCTTT. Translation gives CASRRDRGALSMNTEAFF.

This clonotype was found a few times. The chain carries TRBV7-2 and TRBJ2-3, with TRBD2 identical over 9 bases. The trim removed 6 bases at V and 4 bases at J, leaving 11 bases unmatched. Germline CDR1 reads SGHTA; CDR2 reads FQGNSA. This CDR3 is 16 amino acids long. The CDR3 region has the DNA TGTGCCAGCAGTTCCGACCAGCGGGAGGTGGCAGATACGCAGTATTTT. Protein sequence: CASSSDQREVADTQYF.

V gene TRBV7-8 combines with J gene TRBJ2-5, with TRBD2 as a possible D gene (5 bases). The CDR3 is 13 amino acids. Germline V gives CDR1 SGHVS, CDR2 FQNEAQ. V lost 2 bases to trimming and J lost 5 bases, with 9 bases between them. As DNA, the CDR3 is TGTGCCAGCAGCTTAACAGAGGGTGAGACCCAGTACTTC. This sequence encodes CASSLTEGETQYF.

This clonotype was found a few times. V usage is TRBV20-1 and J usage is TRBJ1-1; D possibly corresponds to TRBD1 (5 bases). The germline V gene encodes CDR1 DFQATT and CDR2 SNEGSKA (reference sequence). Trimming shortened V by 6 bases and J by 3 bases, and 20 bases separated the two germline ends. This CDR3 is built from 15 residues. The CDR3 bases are TGCAGTGCACCTAAGTCCGGGACGGCGGACACTGAAGCTTTCTTT. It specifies CSAPKSGTADTEAFF.

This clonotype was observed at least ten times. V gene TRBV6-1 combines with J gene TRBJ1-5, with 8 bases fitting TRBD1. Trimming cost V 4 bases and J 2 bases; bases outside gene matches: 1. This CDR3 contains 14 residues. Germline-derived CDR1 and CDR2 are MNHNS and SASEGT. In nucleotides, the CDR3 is TGTGCCAGCAGTGGGGGACAGGGCAATCAGCCCCAGCATTTT. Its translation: CASSGGQGNQPQHF.

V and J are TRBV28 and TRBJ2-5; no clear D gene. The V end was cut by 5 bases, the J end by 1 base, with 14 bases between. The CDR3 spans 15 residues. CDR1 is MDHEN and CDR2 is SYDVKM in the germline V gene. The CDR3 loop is CASSPILGSQETQYF. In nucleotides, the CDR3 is TGTGCCAGCAGTCCAATCCTCGGCAGCCAAGAGACCCAGTACTTC.

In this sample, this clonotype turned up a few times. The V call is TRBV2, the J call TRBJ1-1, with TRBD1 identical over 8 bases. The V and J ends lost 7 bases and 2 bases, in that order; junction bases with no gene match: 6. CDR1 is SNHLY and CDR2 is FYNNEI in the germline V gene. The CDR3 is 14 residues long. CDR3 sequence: CASKRGQENTEAFF. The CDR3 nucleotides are TGTGCCAGCAAACGGGGACAGGAAAACACTGAAGCTTTCTTT.

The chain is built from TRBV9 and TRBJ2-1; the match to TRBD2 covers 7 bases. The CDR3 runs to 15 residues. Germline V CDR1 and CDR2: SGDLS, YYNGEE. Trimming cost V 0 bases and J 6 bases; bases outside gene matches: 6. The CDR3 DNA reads TGTGCCAGCAGCGTAGCCGCGGGAGCCTCCAATGAGCAGTTCTTC. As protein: CASSVAAGASNEQFF.

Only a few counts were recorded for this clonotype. CDR3 nucleotide sequence: TGCGCCAGCAGCCCCGGGACAGGGGTCGTCTACGAGCAGTACTTC. It specifies CASSPGTGVVYEQYF. The chain is built from TRBV5-1 and TRBJ2-7; 10 bases align to TRBD1. Per germline, CDR1 SGHRS and CDR2 YFSETQ. The CDR3 is made up of 15 amino acids. With V trimmed by 4 bases and J by 3 bases, 7 bases remained unmatched.

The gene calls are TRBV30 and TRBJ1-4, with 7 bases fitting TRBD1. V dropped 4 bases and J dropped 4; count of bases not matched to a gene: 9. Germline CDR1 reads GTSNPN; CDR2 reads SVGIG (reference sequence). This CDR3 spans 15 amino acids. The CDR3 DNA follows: TGTGCCTGGACCGCCCGACAGGGCCGTAATGAAAAACTGTTTTTT. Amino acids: CAWTARQGRNEKLFF.

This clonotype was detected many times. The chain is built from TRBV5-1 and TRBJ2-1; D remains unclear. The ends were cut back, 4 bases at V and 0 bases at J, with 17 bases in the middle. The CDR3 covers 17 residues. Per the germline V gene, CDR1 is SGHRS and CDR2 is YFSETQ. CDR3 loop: CASSLLSGSSSYNEQFF. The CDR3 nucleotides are TGCGCCAGCAGCCTACTATCCGGTTCCAGCTCCTACAATGAGCAGTTCTTC. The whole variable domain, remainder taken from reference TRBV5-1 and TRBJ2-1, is KAGVTQTPRYLIKTRGQQVTLSCSPISGHRSVSWYQQTPGQGLQFLFEYFSETQRNKGNFPGRFSGRQFSNSRSEMNVSTLELGDSALYLCASSLLSGSSSYNEQFFGPGTRLTVL.

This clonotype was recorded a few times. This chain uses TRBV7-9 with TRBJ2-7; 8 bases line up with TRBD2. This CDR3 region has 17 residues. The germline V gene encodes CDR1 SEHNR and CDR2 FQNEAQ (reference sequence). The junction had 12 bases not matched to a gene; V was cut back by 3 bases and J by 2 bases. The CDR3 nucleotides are TGTGCCAGCAGCTTCTCCCCGGGGGGTAGCGGGACCTACGAGCAGTACTTC. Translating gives CASSFSPGGSGTYEQYF.

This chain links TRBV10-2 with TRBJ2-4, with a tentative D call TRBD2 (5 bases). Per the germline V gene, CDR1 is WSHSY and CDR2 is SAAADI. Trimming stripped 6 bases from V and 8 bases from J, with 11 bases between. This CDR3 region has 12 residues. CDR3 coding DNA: TGCGCCAGCAGGAATCCCGGGGACATTCAGTACTTC. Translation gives CASRNPGDIQYF.